These 10 T cell receptor beta chains were sequenced from one sample in a study of T cell responses to AZD1222 COVID-19 vaccine. Sequenced by immunoSEQ multiplex PCR; TCRdb stores in-frame clones only, minus some. Of more than 85,000 clones listed, approximately 90% are singletons. The sequencing used peripheral blood, collected on day 0 of AZD1222 vaccination. These receptor sequences come from an adult in good health.

The chain links TRBV4-1 to TRBJ1-1; 7 bases map to TRBD1. The germline CDR1 and CDR2 sequences are MGHRA and YSYEKL. The CDR3 loop spans 16 amino acids. The trim removed 5 bases at V and 1 base at J, leaving 10 bases unmatched. The CDR3 spells CASSSTSSGGNTEAFF. CDR3 sequence (DNA): TGCGCCAGCAGCTCCACTTCCTCAGGGGGGAACACTGAAGCTTTCTTT.

The gene calls are TRBV11-2 and TRBJ2-1; D remains unclear. Trimming took off 5 bases at V and 10 bases at J, with 15 bases between the two ends. Per the germline V gene, CDR1 is SGHAT and CDR2 is FQNNGV. The CDR3 consists of 13 residues. DNA for the CDR3: TGTGCCAGCAGCCAGTTGGCTATGGGGGAGCAGTTCTTC. This sequence encodes CASSQLAMGEQFF.

This chain links TRBV7-2 with TRBJ2-1; D possibly corresponds to TRBD2 (5 bases). V shed 3 bases and J shed 6 bases, with 9 bases lying between them. The germline gives CDR1 SGHTA, CDR2 FQGNSA. This CDR3 region has 13 residues. The CDR3 sequence is CASSFRTVNEQFF. In nucleotides, the CDR3 is TGTGCCAGCAGCTTCCGGACTGTCAATGAGCAGTTCTTC.

This clone was observed a handful of times. The chain combines TRBV3-1 (or the pseudogene TRBV3-2) with TRBJ2-7; D may be TRBD1 (7 bases). CDR1 is LGHDT and CDR2 is YNNKEL in the germline V gene (reference sequence). V gave up 2 bases and J gave up 1 base, with 24 bases separating them. This CDR3 region has 19 residues. In DNA form, the CDR3 reads TGTGCCAGCAGCCAAACCCGTCTCCTCAGGGGGAGGTCATCCTACGAGCAGTACTTC. Protein product: CASSQTRLLRGRSSYEQYF.

This sequence joins TRBV24-1 and TRBJ2-3; D gene unclear. CDR3 length: 15 residues. The germline gives CDR1 KGHDR, CDR2 SFDVKD. The V and J ends lost 3 bases and 5 bases respectively, with 14 bases between them. The CDR3 DNA reads as TGTGCCACCAGTGATGCCGGCGTACCTGGAGATACGCAGTATTTT. Protein sequence: CATSDAGVPGDTQYF.

This clone was picked up one time. The CDR3 coding sequence is TGCGCCAGCAGCCCGGGGGTGGACTACAATCAGCCCCAGCATTTT. This codes for CASSPGVDYNQPQHF. This rearrangement joins TRBV5-1 to TRBJ1-5; D possibly corresponds to TRBD1 (5 bases). CDR1 and CDR2 (germline): SGHRS, YFSETQ. Trimming stripped 4 bases from V and 3 bases from J, with 14 bases between. The CDR3 extends over 15 amino acids. The variable domain in full, with the rest retrieved from reference TRBV5-1 and TRBJ1-5, is KAGVTQTPRYLIKTRGQQVTLSCSPISGHRSVSWYQQTPGQGLQFLFEYFSETQRNKGNFPGRFSGRQFSNSRSEMNVSTLELGDSALYLCASSPGVDYNQPQHFGDGTRLSIL.

This chain connects TRBV5-4 to TRBJ1-6, with 9 bases identical to TRBD1. With 2 bases clipped from V and 7 bases from J, the junction kept 4 bases outside the gene matches. Germline-derived CDR1 and CDR2 are SGHNT and YYREEE (reference sequence). This CDR3 spans 15 amino acids. The CDR3 sequence is CASSFQQGANSPLHF. In nucleotides, the CDR3 is TGTGCCAGCAGCTTTCAACAGGGGGCGAATTCACCCCTCCACTTT.

CDR3 region: CASRLTGNGYTF. DNA for the CDR3: TGTGCCAGCAGACTGACAGGGAACGGCTACACCTTC. The V call is TRBV2, the J call TRBJ1-2; 7 nucleotides line up with TRBD1. Losses at the gene ends were 6 bases for V and 8 bases for J; bases not matched to a gene: 6. The CDR3 is made up of 12 amino acids. Germline loops: CDR1 SNHLY, CDR2 FYNNEI.

The rearrangement links TRBV7-9 to TRBJ1-1; tentative D call: TRBD1 (5 bases). The CDR3 contains 15 residues. Per germline, CDR1 SEHNR and CDR2 FQNEAQ (reference sequence). The ends were cut back, 3 bases at V and 0 bases at J, with 11 bases in the middle. The CDR3 reads CASSFTDSVNTEAFF. CDR3 DNA sequence: TGTGCCAGCAGCTTTACCGACAGCGTGAACACTGAAGCTTTCTTT.

Only one count was recorded for this clone. Here the CDR3 reads CASSLEVDREAFF. The CDR3 coding sequence is TGTGCCAGCAGCTTGGAGGTGGACCGAGAAGCTTTCTTT. The chain carries TRBV5-5 and TRBJ1-1; no definite D call. V lost 0 bases and J lost 8, with 11 bases in between. Per the germline V gene, CDR1 is SGHKS and CDR2 is YYEKEE (reference sequence). This CDR3 region has 13 residues.